This TCR beta chain was sequenced during a study of cytomegalovirus exposure and HLA in healthy donors. As for this clone: Its antigen is not identified.

Repertoires were generated with immunoSEQ multiplex PCR, while TCRdb's copy carries only in-frame clones and drops some. The data hold around 130,000 clones, with approximately 89% observed a single time. Germline V gene sequence: CDR1 SEHNR, CDR2 FQNEAQ (reference sequence). The CDR3 contains 14 residues. V dropped 5 bases and J dropped 0 bases, with 8 bases sitting between them. Study findings and constraints: Overall, about 160 TCR beta chains were annotated as cytomegalovirus-associated.

The validation cohort, a group of 120 or so subjects, included the donors and was separate from the roughly 720-subject first cohort. The J gene is TRBJ2-1, the V gene TRBV7-9, with no clear D. Sequenced input: PBMCs. This sequence was found in a man in his thirties or forties in good health and CMV-seronegative. The DNA for the CDR3 is TGTGCCAGCAGCCCCGCGAGCTCCTACAATGAGCAGTTCTTC. Translated, it gives CASSPASSYNEQFF.